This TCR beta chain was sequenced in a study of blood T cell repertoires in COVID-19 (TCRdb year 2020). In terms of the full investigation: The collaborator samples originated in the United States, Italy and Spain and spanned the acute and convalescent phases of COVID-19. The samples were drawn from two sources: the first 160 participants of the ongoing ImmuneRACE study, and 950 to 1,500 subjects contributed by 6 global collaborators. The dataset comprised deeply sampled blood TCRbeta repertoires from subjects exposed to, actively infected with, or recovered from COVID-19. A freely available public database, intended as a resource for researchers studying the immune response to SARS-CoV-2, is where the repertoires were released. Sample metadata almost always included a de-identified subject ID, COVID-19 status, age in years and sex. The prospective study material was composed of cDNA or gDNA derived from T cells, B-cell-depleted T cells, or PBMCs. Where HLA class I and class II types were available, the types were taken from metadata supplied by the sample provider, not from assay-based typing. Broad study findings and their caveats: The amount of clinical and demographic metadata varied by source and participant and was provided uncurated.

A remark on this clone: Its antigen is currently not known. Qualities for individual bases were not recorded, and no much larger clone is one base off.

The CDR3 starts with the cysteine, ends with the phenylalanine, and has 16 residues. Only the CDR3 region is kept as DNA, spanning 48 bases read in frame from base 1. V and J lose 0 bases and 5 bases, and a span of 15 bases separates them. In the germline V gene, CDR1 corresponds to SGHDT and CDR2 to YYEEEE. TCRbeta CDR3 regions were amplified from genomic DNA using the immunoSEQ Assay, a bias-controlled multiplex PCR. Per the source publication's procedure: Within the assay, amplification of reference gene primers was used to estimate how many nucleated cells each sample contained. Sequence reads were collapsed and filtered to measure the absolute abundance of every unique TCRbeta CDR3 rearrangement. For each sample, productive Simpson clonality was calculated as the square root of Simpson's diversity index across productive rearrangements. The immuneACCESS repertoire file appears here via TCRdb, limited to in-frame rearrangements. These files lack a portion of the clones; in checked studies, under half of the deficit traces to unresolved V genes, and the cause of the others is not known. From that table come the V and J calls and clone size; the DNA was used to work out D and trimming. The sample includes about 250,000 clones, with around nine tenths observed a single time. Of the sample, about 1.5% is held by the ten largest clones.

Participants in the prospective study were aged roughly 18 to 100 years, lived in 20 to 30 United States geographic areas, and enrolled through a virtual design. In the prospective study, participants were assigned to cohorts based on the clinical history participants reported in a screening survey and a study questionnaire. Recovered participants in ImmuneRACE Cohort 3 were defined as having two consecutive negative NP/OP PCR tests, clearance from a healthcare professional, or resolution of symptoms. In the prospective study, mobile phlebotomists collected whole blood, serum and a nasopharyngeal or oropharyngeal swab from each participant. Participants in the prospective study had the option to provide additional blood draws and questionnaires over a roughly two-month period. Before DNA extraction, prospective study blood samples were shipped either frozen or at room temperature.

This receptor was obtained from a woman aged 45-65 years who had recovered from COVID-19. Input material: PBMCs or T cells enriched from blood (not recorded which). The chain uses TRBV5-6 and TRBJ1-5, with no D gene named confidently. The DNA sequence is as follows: TGTGCCAGCAGCTTGGGACCGCGGAGGTGGGATCAGCCCCAGCATTTT. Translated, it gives CASSLGPRRWDQPQHF. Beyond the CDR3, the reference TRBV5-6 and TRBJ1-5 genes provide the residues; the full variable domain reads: DAGVTQSPTHLIKTRGQQVTLRCSPKSGHDTVSWYQQALGQGPQFIFQYYEEEERQRGNFPDRFSGHQFPNYSSELNVNALLLGDSALYLCASSLGPRRWDQPQHFGDGTRLSIL.